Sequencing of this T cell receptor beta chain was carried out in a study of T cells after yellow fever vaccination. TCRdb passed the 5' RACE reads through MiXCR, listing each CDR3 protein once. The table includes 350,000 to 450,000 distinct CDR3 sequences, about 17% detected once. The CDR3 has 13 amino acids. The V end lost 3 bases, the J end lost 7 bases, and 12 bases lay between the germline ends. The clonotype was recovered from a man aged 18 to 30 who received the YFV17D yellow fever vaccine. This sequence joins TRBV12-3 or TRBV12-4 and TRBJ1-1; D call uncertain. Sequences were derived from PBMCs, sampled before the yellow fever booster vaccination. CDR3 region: CASSFGERGEAFF. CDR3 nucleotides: TGTGCCAGCAGTTTCGGCGAAAGAGGTGAAGCTTTCTTT.